This T cell receptor beta chain emerged from a study of blood T cell repertoires in COVID-19. About the research overall: PBMCs, B-cell-depleted T cells, or T cells provided the cDNA or gDNA that made up the material.

Profiling relied on immunoSEQ multiplex PCR, and the TCRdb table lists in-frame clones only, not all of them. Of some 22,000 clones in the sample, around 80% were seen once. Trimming took off 3 bases at V and 6 bases at J, with 8 bases between the two ends. Germline assignment: CDR1 KGHSH and CDR2 LQKENI. CDR3 length: 12 residues. The genes are TRBV18 and TRBJ1-1; possibly TRBD1 for D (5 bases). The sequenced sample was peripheral blood. The clonotype was recovered from a man aged 80 or over with active or convalescent COVID-19. In nucleotides, the CDR3 is TGTGCCAGCTCACCGGGGCAGCCTGAAGCTTTCTTT. This codes for CASSPGQPEAFF.